This TCR beta chain originates from a study of T cell clonality in common variable immunodeficiency. CDR1 and CDR2 (germline): ENHRY, SYGVKD. The V gene end was trimmed by 2 bases and the J gene end by 1 base; junction bases not matched to a gene: 5. This CDR3 spans 18 amino acids. This clone was observed at least ten times. Sequencing ends 3 residues short of the CDR3 end; the germline J gene provides the rest. Patients and controls were mostly of Caucasian heritage. Method: immunoSEQ multiplex PCR; TCRdb's copy keeps in-frame clones and lacks some. This sample has tens of thousands of clones, each found more than once.

The sample consisted of peripheral blood mononuclear cells. V gene TRBV10-3 combines with J gene TRBJ2-6, with 10 bases aligning to TRBD1. The sequence was collected from a person between 18 and 75 years old in good health. The CDR3 loop is CAISEGGQGISGANVLTF. CDR3 bases read: TGTGCCATCAGTGAGGGGGGACAGGGGATTTCTGGGGCCAACGTC.